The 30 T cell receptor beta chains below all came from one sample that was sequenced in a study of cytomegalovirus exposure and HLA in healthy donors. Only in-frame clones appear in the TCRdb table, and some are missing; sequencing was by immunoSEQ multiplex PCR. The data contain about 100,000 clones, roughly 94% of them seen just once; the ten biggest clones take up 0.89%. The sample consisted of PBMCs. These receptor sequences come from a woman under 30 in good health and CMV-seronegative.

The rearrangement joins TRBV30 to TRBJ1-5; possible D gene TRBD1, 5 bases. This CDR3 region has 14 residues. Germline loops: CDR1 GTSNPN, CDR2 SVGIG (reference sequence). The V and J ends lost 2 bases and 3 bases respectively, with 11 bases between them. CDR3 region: CAWSQDSTNQPQHF. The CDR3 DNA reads TGTGCCTGGAGTCAAGACAGCACCAATCAGCCCCAGCATTTT.

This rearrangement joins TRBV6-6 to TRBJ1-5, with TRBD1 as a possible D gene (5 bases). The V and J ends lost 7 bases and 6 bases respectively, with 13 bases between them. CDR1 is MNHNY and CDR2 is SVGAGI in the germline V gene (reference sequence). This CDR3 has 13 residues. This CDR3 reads CASTGGGGQPQHF. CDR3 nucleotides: TGTGCCAGCACGGGTGGGGGGGGTCAGCCCCAGCATTTT.

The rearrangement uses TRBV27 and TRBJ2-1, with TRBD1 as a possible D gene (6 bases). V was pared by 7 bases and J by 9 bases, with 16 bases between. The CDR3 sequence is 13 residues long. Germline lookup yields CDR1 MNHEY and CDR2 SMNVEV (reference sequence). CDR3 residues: CASTAEQGPEQFF. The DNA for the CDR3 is TGTGCCAGCACTGCGGAACAGGGTCCTGAGCAGTTCTTC.

The CDR3 DNA reads TGTGCCAGCAGTACCCTAGCGGGAGGTTATAATGAGCAGTTCTTC. This gives the protein CASSTLAGGYNEQFF. The chain employs TRBV25-1 and TRBJ2-1, with 11 bases that match TRBD2. CDR3 size: 15 residues. V lost 5 bases and J lost 7; bases outside the gene matches: 7. Germline V gene lookup returns CDR1 MGHDK and CDR2 SYGVNS.

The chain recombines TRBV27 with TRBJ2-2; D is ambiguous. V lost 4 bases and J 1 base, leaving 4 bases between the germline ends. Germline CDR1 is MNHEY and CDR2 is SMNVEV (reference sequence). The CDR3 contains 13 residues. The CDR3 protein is CASSSLNTGELFF. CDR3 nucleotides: TGTGCCAGCAGTTCACTGAACACCGGGGAGCTGTTTTTT.

The CDR3 coding sequence is TGTGCCAGCAGCTTAGTAGTCCTAATCAATGAGCAGTTCTTC. The encoded protein is CASSLVVLINEQFF. V usage is TRBV7-9 and J usage is TRBJ2-1; D is unresolved. V was cut by 1 base and J by 6 bases, with 10 bases left in between. CDR1 is SEHNR and CDR2 is FQNEAQ in the germline V gene (reference sequence). The CDR3 covers 14 residues. Together with reference TRBV7-9 and TRBJ2-1, the CDR3 gives the full variable domain: DTGVSQNPRHKITKRGQNVTFRCDPISEHNRLYWYRQTLGQGPEFLTYFQNEAQLEKSRLLSDRFSAERPKGSFSTLEIQRTEQGDSAMYLCASSLVVLINEQFFGPGTRLTVL.

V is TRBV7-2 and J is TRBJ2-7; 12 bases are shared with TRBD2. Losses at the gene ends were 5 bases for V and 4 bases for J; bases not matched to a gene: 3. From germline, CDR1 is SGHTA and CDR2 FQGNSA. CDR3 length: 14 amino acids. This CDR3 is CASSRGLAGYEQYF. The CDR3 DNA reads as TGTGCCAGCAGCCGAGGACTAGCGGGATACGAGCAGTACTTC. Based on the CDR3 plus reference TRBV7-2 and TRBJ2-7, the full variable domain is GAGVSQSPSNKVTEKGKDVELRCDPISGHTALYWYRQSLGQGLEFLIYFQGNSAPDKSGLPSDRFSAERTGGSVSTLTIQRTQQEDSAVYLCASSRGLAGYEQYFGPGTRLTVT.

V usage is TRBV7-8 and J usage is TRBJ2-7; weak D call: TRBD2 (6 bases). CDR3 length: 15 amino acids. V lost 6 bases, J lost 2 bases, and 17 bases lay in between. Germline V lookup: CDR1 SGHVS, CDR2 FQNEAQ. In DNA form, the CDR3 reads TGTGCCAGCAGTTTGAGGGAGGACATCACCTACGAGCAGTACTTC. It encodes CASSLREDITYEQYF.

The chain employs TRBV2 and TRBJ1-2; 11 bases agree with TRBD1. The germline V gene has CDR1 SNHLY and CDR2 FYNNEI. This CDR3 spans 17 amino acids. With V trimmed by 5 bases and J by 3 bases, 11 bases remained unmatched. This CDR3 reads CASSPGQGAHGDYGYTF. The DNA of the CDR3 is TGTGCCAGCAGTCCCGGACAGGGGGCGCACGGCGACTATGGCTACACCTTC.

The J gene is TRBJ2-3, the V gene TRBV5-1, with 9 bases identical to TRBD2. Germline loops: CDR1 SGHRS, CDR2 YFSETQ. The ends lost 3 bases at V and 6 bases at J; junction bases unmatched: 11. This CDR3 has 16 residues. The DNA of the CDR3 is TGCGCCAGCAGCTCCAGTCCGGGACTAGCCGGTGATACGCAGTATTTT. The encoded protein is CASSSSPGLAGDTQYF.

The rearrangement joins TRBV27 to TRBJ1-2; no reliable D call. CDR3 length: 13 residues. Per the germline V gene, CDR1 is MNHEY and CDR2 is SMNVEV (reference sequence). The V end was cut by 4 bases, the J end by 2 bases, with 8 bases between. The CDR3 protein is CASSSPRNYGYTF. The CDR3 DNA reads TGTGCCAGCAGTTCCCCGCGCAACTATGGCTACACCTTC.

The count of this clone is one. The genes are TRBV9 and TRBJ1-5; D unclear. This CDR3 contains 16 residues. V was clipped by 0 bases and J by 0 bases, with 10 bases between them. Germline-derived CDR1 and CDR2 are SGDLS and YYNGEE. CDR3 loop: CASSVGADDSNQPQHF. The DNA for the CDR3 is TGTGCCAGCAGCGTAGGGGCAGACGATAGCAATCAGCCCCAGCATTTT.

This chain's CDR3 is CASSHLGGSEAFF. The DNA for the CDR3 is TGCGCCAGCAGCCACCTGGGGGGTAGTGAAGCTTTCTTT. The genes are TRBV4-1 and TRBJ1-1; D might be TRBD1 (5 bases). The CDR3 has 13 amino acids. Trimming removed 3 bases from V and 7 bases from J, with 12 bases in between. Germline V CDR1 and CDR2: MGHRA, YSYEKL.

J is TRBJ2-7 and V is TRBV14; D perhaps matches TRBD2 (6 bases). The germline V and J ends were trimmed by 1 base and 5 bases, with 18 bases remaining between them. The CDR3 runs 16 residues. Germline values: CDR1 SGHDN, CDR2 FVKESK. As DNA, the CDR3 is TGTGCCAGCAGCCAAGTATACGGGAGAATTTCCCACGAGCAGTACTTC. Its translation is CASSQVYGRISHEQYF.

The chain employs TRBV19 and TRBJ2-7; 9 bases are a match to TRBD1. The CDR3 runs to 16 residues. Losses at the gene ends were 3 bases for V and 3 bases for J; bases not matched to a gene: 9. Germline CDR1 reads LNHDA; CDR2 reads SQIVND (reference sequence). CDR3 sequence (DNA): TGTGCCAGTAGTATGCGGAAGACAGGGGGATACTACGAGCAGTACTTC. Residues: CASSMRKTGGYYEQYF.

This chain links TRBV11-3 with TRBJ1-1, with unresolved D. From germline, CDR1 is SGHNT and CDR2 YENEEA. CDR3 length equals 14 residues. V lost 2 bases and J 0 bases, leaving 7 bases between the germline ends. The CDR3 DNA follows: TGTGCCAGCAGCTTAAATCAAATGAACACTGAAGCTTTCTTT. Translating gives CASSLNQMNTEAFF.

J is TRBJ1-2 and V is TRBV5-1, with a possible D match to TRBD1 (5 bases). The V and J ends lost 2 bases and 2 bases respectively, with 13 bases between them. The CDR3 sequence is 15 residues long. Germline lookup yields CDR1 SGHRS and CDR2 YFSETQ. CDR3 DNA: TGCGCCAGCAGCTTATCGACAGAAATGAACTATGGCTACACCTTC. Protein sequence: CASSLSTEMNYGYTF.

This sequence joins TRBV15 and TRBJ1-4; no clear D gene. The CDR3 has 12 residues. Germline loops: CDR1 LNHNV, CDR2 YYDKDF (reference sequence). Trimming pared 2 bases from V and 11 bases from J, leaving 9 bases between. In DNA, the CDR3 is TGTGCCACCAGCAGACTTGAGAATAAACTGTTTTTT. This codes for CATSRLENKLFF.

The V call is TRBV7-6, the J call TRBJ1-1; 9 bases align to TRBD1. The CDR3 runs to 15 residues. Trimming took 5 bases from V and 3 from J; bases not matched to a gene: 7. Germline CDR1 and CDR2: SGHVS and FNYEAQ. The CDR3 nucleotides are TGTGCCAGCAGCACCAGACAGGGGGAAGACACTGAAGCTTTCTTT. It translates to CASSTRQGEDTEAFF.

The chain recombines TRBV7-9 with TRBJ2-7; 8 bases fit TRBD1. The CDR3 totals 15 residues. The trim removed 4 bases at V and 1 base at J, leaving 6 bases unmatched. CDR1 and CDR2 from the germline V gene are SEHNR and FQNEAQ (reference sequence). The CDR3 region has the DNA TGTGCCAGCAGCTCAACAGGGGGTATTTCCTACGAGCAGTACTTC. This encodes CASSSTGGISYEQYF. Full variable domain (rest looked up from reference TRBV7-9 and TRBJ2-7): DTGVSQNPRHKITKRGQNVTFRCDPISEHNRLYWYRQTLGQGPEFLTYFQNEAQLEKSRLLSDRFSAERPKGSFSTLEIQRTEQGDSAMYLCASSSTGGISYEQYFGPGTRLTVT.

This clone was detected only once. CDR3: CASTWERTGVVNEQFF. CDR3 DNA sequence: TGTGCCAGCACGTGGGAGAGGACAGGGGTCGTCAATGAGCAGTTCTTC. V is TRBV2 and J is TRBJ2-1; 9 positions agree with TRBD1. This CDR3 spans 16 amino acids. Germline lookup yields CDR1 SNHLY and CDR2 FYNNEI. V gave up 7 bases and J gave up 6 bases; unmatched junction bases: 13.

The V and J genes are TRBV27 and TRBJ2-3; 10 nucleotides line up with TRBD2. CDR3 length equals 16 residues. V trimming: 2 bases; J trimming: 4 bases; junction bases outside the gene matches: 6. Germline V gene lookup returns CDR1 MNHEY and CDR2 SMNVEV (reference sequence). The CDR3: CASSLTPSGSSDTQYF. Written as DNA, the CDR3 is TGTGCCAGCAGTTTAACCCCTAGCGGGAGTTCAGATACGCAGTATTTT.

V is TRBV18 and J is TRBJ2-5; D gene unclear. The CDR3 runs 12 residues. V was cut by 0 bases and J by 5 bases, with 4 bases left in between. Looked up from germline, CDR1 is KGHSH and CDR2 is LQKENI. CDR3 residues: CASSPPAETQYF. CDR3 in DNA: TGTGCCAGCTCACCACCTGCGGAGACCCAGTACTTC.

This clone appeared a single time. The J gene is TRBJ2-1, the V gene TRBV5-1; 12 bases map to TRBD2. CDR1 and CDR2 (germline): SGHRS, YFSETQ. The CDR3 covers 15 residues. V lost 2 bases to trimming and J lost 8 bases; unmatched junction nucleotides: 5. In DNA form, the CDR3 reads TGCGCCAGCAGCTTTGGACTAGCGGGAATCTATGAGCAGTTCTTC. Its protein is CASSFGLAGIYEQFF.

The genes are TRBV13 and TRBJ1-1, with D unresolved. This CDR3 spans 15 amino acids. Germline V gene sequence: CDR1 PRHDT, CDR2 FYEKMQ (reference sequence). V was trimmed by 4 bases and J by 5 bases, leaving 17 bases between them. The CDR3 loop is CASSSFNLEDTEAFF. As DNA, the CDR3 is TGTGCCAGCAGCTCCTTTAATCTGGAGGATACTGAAGCTTTCTTT.

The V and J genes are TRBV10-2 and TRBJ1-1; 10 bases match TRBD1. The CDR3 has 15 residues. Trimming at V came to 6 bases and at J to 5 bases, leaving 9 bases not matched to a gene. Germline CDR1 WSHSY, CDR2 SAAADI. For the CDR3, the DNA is TGCGCCAGCAGCGACCGGGACAGGGGAAGAACTGAAGCTTTCTTT. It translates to CASSDRDRGRTEAFF.

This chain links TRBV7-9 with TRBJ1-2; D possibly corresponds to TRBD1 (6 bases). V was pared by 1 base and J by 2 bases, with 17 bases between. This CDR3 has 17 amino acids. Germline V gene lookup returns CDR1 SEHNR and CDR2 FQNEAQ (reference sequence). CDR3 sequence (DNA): TGTGCCAGCAGCTTAGGGCAGGGGTTGAAGGAAAACTATGGCTACACCTTC. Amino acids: CASSLGQGLKENYGYTF.

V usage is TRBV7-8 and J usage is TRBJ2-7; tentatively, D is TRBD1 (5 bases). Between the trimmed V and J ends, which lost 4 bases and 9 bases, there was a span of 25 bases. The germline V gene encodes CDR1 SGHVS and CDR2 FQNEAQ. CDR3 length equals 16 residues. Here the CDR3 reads CASSSPSLSQADWQYF. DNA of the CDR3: TGTGCCAGCAGCTCACCCAGTCTGTCACAGGCTGATTGGCAGTACTTC.

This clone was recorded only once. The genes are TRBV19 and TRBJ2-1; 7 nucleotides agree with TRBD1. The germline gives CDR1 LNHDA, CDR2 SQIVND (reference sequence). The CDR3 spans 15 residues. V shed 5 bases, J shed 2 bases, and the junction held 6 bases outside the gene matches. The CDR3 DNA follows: TGTGCCAGTAGTCACCGGGACAGAACCTACAATGAGCAGTTCTTC. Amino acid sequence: CASSHRDRTYNEQFF.

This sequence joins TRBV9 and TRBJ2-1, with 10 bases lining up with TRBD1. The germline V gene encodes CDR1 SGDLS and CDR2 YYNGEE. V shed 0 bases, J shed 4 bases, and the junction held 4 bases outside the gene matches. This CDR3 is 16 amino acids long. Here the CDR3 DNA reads TGTGCCAGCAGCGTAGGTCAGGACAGGGGGTACAATGAGCAGTTCTTC. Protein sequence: CASSVGQDRGYNEQFF.